Each of the 9 T cell receptor beta chains below was sequenced from the same sample in a study of pediatric ulcerative colitis (dated by TCRdb to about 2019). The library came from the immunoSEQ multiplex PCR assay. TCRdb took this table from immuneACCESS and kept in-frame rearrangements with V and J called. Such tables lack part of the clones; where checked against another copy, unresolved V genes explain under half of the gap, and the rest is unexplained. The sample data list 20,000 to 30,000 clones, and approximately 71% of these were observed just once. The ten largest clones capture approximately 8% of the sample. During colonoscopy, one to two pinch biopsies were obtained from the rectum for research. The sample taken for sequencing was gut tissue. The receptors stem from a boy aged 5-17 years with severe ulcerative colitis.

The gene calls are TRBV7-9 and TRBJ1-5, with a weak D call TRBD1 (6 bases). Per the germline V gene, CDR1 is SEHNR and CDR2 is FQNEAQ (reference sequence). There are 14 residues in the CDR3. With 5 bases removed from V and 5 bases from J, the gap between germline ends came to 13 bases. CDR3 region: CASSPRDKDQPQHF. The CDR3 DNA follows: TGTGCCAGCAGCCCCCGGGACAAAGATCAGCCCCAGCATTTT.

The chain is built from TRBV20-1 and TRBJ2-7, with D unclear. The V gene's germline CDR1 is DFQATT and CDR2 SNEGSKA (reference sequence). Trimming took off 5 bases at V and 5 bases at J, with 10 bases between the two ends. The CDR3 length is 11 residues. The CDR3, as DNA: TGCAGTGCTGAAAGGCTGGACGAGCAGTACTTC. Translation gives CSAERLDEQYF.

The rearrangement joins TRBV6-1 to TRBJ1-5; 7 bases agree with TRBD1. The germline V gene has CDR1 MNHNS and CDR2 SASEGT. This CDR3 has 14 amino acids. V lost 8 bases, J lost 0 bases, and 4 bases stayed unmatched. CDR3 sequence (DNA): TGTGCCAGCGGGACAGACAATAGCAATCAGCCCCAGCATTTT. Protein product: CASGTDNSNQPQHF.

This clone was observed a few times. The chain has TRBV2 and TRBJ2-5; 10 bases line up with TRBD2. Germline V lookup: CDR1 SNHLY, CDR2 FYNNEI. The J segment lost 2 bases and the V segment lost 8 bases, leaving 8 bases of the junction unmatched. The CDR3 runs 15 residues. The CDR3, as DNA: TGTGCCAGCCCGCGGCCAGCGGGAGGGCAAGAGACCCAGTACTTC. Amino acid sequence: CASPRPAGGQETQYF.

V usage is TRBV29-1 and J usage is TRBJ2-3; D perhaps matches TRBD2 (5 bases). CDR3 length: 12 residues. V lost 3 bases and J lost 2, with 6 bases in between. CDR1 SQVTM and CDR2 ANQGSEA come from the germline V gene. DNA for the CDR3: TGCAGCGTTGAGGACTTCACAGATACGCAGTATTTT. As protein: CSVEDFTDTQYF.

The chain couples TRBV6-1 to TRBJ2-1; a weak D match, TRBD1 (6 bases). Germline CDR1 and CDR2: MNHNS and SASEGT. Trimming took off 4 bases at V and 0 bases at J, with 16 bases between the two ends. CDR3 length equals 17 residues. The CDR3: CASSGANRGSSYNEQFF. Written as DNA, the CDR3 is TGTGCCAGCAGTGGGGCAAATAGGGGGAGCTCCTACAATGAGCAGTTCTTC.

The rearrangement joins TRBV25-1 to TRBJ2-1; 12 bases are shared with TRBD2. Germline V CDR1 and CDR2: MGHDK, SYGVNS. The CDR3 extends over 14 amino acids. CDR3 DNA sequence: TGTACCACCGCACTAGCGGGAGGTTACAATGAGCAGTTCTTC. Translating it yields CTTALAGGYNEQFF.

This clone was found once. The gene calls are TRBV10-1 and TRBJ2-3, with 9 bases matching TRBD1. Germline CDR1 is WNHNN and CDR2 is SYGVQD (reference sequence). J lost 3 bases, V lost 4 bases, and 11 bases had no gene match. The CDR3 extends over 17 amino acids. CDR3 sequence reads: CASSASGTGIATDTQYF. CDR3 nucleotides: TGCGCCAGCAGTGCCTCCGGGACAGGGATTGCAACAGATACGCAGTATTTT.

This clone was seen a few times. The J gene is TRBJ1-1, the V gene TRBV2; D is perhaps TRBD1 (6 bases). Germline CDR1 SNHLY, CDR2 FYNNEI. This CDR3 is built from 15 residues. Trimming shortened V by 1 base and J by 4 bases, and 13 bases separated the two germline ends. CDR3 sequence: CASSEGATGFTEAFF. DNA of the CDR3: TGTGCCAGCAGTGAAGGGGCGACAGGCTTCACTGAAGCTTTCTTT.